This T cell receptor beta chain was profiled in a study of blood T cell repertoires in COVID-19. Study-wide background: Italy, Spain and the United States were the sources of the convalescent and acute COVID-19 samples. T cells, B-cell-depleted T cells, or PBMCs provided the cDNA or gDNA that served as material.

Original processing methods: Researchers report that nucleated cell counts were estimated from reference gene primer amplification. Repertoires were generated with immunoSEQ multiplex PCR, while TCRdb's copy carries only in-frame clones and drops some. V, J and clone size were drawn from that table, and D and trimming were deduced from the DNA. Counted here are about 62,000 clones, more than 80% occurring once; the ten biggest clones make up 1% to 1.5%. The germline V gene encodes CDR1 SGHNT and CDR2 YYREEE (reference sequence). The CDR3 is made up of 15 amino acids. V lost 0 bases, J lost 5 bases, and 14 bases lay in between.

The specimen sequenced was peripheral blood. This TCR was recovered from an elderly woman with acute or convalescent COVID-19. V and J are TRBV5-4 and TRBJ2-5; D is possibly TRBD2 (6 bases). This CDR3 reads CASSLAPSVTETQYF. CDR3 DNA sequence: TGTGCCAGCAGCTTGGCACCTAGCGTCACGGAGACCCAGTACTTC.